A selection of T cell receptor beta chains follows, all from one sample in a study of T cell changes during pregnancy in multiple sclerosis. Here immunoSEQ multiplex PCR was the method, and the copy in TCRdb shows in-frame clones only, minus some. The data show 58,000 or so clones, around 92% seen once. Sample: peripheral blood, taken in the first trimester of pregnancy. Receptors were obtained from a female donor with multiple sclerosis, enrolled in a pregnancy study. Each CDR3 is given without its conserved first and last residue. The D gene is left open where the match is weak.

TRBV21-1	NA	TRBJ2-1	12	APGGSGMMNEQF
TRBV4-3	TRBD2	TRBJ2-3	15	ASSQPGTSGRGDTQY
TRBV6-6	TRBD2	TRBJ2-1	13	ASSPSAGSYNEQF
TRBV10-2	NA	TRBJ2-7	10	ASSGGVYEQY
TRBV19	NA	TRBJ2-7	11	ASTYGLGGKQY
TRBV7-7	TRBD1	TRBJ2-5	12	ASSLQAGGETQY
TRBV13	TRBD1	TRBJ1-2	13	ASSLGTATNYGYT
TRBV7-2	TRBD1	TRBJ1-5	13	ASSLGQGNNQPQH
TRBV19	NA	TRBJ2-5	9	ASQMKETQY
TRBV29-1	TRBD2	TRBJ2-1	14	SAAPVSSGIGHEQF
TRBV27	NA	TRBJ2-3	11	ASRDSQRDTQY
TRBV11-1	TRBD2	TRBJ2-7	12	ASSLYGGSYEQY
TRBV5-4	NA	TRBJ2-1	13	ASGEGVSSYNEQF
TRBV2	TRBD1	TRBJ2-7	13	ASDTGTGFPYEQY
TRBV28	NA	TRBJ2-1	13	ASSPSWRGYNEQF
TRBV9	NA	TRBJ2-3	14	ASSARGGAEGHTQY
TRBV11-3	TRBD1	TRBJ1-2	11	ATQGAANYGYT
TRBV5-4	TRBD2	TRBJ2-7	14	ASSLSPGGSRYEQY
TRBV7-9	NA	TRBJ2-1	11	ASSKSVEPEQF
TRBV30	TRBD2	TRBJ2-5	13	AWGLRAGVVETQY
TRBV4-1	TRBD2	TRBJ2-1	15	ASSPDLAGGTYNEQF
TRBV14	TRBD2	TRBJ2-2	14	ASSQLAGEFGGELF
TRBV27	NA	TRBJ1-1	13	ASSLSAVMNTEAF
TRBV20-1	NA	TRBJ2-1	9	SATSSNEQF
TRBV7-2	TRBD2	TRBJ2-7	13	ASSFTSGRSYEQY
TRBV27	NA	TRBJ2-1	11	ASSLGSYNEQF
TRBV11-2	NA	TRBJ2-7	11	ASTRDNSYEQY
TRBV10-3	NA	TRBJ2-3	14	AISDRRAGSTDTQY
TRBV7-2	TRBD1	TRBJ2-1	17	ASSSAVKLTGDFFNEQF
TRBV4-3	NA	TRBJ2-1	15	ASSQELSLLVYNEQF
TRBV7-9	TRBD2	TRBJ2-5	16	ASSFGAASGSRLETQY
TRBV27	TRBD2	TRBJ2-7	12	ATRLTGRSNEQY
TRBV6-4	TRBD2	TRBJ2-1	13	ASSLSGRAEDEQF
TRBV5-4	NA	TRBJ1-4	12	ASSSGTVNEKLF
TRBV27	NA	TRBJ2-7	11	ASSLSSTYEQY
TRBV6-4	TRBD2	TRBJ2-1	11	ASSERENNEQF
TRBV10-3	TRBD2	TRBJ2-3	14	AISEGGVAGGDTQY
TRBV5-1	TRBD1	TRBJ1-2	13	ASSHRTGSNYGYT
TRBV18	NA	TRBJ1-2	10	ASSPTLEGYT
TRBV19	NA	TRBJ2-6	14	ASSIWSSSGANVLT
TRBV7-2	NA	TRBJ2-7	13	ASSLRVGTSIEQY
TRBV27	NA	TRBJ2-3	12	ASSFEAGTDTQY
TRBV6-1	TRBD1	TRBJ1-4	13	ASSIEAGTVATLF
TRBV19	TRBD1	TRBJ1-6	13	ASRTDRGTRSPLH
TRBV11-3	TRBD1	TRBJ1-3	11	ASSSTGENTIY
TRBV13	TRBD2	TRBJ2-2	15	ASSLGVASGFPGELF
TRBV19	NA	TRBJ1-1	14	ASSRSARGMNTEAF
TRBV18	TRBD1	TRBJ1-1	15	ASSLSGQGGRRTEAF
TRBV2	NA	TRBJ1-2	11	ASSEPGFYGYT
TRBV19	TRBD2	TRBJ2-3	15	ASSKPGLAGLTDTQY
TRBV27	TRBD2	TRBJ2-1	14	ASSLSRGGSYNEQF
TRBV13	TRBD2	TRBJ2-3	15	ASSLGGSYIGTDTQY
TRBV2	TRBD1	TRBJ1-2	11	ASRRQGWNGYT
TRBV11-3	TRBD1	TRBJ2-7	13	ASSPGQGLTYEQY
TRBV4-3	NA	TRBJ2-2	11	ASSTGGTGELF